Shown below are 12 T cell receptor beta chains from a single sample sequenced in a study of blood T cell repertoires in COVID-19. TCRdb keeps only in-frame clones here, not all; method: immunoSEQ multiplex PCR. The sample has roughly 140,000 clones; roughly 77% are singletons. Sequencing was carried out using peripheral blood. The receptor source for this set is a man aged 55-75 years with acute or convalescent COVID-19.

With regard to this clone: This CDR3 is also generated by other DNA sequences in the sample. The DNA of the CDR3 is TGTGCCAGTAGTATACGGCAGGGAGAGACCCAGTACTTC. Translation: CASSIRQGETQYF. The gene calls are TRBV19 and TRBJ2-5; possible D gene TRBD1, 5 bases. The length of the CDR3 is 13 residues. CDR1 and CDR2 from the germline V gene are LNHDA and SQIVND (reference sequence). Trimming left V 2 bases short and J 4 bases short, with 8 bases between.

For the CDR3, the DNA is TGTGCCTGGAGCAAACAGGGGGCGATGGGGGCTTTCTTT. Its protein product is CAWSKQGAMGAFF. The rearrangement uses TRBV30 and TRBJ1-1; TRBD1 agrees at 9 bases. V gave up 3 bases and J gave up 11 bases; unmatched junction bases: 10. The germline gives CDR1 GTSNPN, CDR2 SVGIG (reference sequence). The CDR3 spans 13 residues.

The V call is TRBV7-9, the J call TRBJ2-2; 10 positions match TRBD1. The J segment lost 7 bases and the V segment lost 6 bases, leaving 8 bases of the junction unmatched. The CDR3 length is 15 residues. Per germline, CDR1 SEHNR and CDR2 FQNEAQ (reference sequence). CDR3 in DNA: TGTGCCAGCAGAACAGACAGGGGGCAAGGCGGGGAGCTGTTTTTT. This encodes CASRTDRGQGGELFF.

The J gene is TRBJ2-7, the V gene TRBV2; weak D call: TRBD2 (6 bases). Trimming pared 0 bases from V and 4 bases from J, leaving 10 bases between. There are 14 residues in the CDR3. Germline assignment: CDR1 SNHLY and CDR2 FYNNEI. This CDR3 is CASSEADGSYEQYF. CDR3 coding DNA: TGTGCCAGCAGTGAAGCGGACGGGAGTTACGAGCAGTACTTC.

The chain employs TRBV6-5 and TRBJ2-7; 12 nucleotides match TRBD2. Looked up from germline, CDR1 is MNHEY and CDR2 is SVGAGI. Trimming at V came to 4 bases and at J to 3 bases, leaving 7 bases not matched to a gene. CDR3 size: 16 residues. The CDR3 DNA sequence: TGTGCCAGCAGTTTCGTTCGGACTAGCGGGAACTACGAGCAGTACTTC. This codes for CASSFVRTSGNYEQYF.

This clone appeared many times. For the CDR3, the DNA is TGTGCCACCAGTGAAGCAGGATGGAACACCGGGGAGCTGTTTTTT. It encodes CATSEAGWNTGELFF. The V gene is TRBV24-1, the J gene TRBJ2-2, with no clear D. The CDR3 contains 15 residues. Germline loops: CDR1 KGHDR, CDR2 SFDVKD. Trimming shortened V by 4 bases and J by 1 base, and 9 bases separated the two germline ends.

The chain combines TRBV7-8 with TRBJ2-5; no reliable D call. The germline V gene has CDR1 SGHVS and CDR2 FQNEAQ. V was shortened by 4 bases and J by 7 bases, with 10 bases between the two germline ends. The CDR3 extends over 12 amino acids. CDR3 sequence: CASSSNSGTQYF. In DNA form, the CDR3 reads TGTGCCAGCAGCTCCAATTCAGGGACCCAGTACTTC.

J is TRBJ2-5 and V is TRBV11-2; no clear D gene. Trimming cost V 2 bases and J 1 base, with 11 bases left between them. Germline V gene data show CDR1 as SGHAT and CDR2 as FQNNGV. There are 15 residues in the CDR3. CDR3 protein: CASSLWPQVQETQYF. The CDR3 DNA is TGTGCCAGCAGCTTATGGCCGCAGGTCCAAGAGACCCAGTACTTC.

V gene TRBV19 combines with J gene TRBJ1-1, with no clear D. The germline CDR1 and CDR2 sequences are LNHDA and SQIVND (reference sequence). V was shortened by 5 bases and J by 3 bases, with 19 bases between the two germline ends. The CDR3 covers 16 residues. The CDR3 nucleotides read TGTGCCAGTAGTCCCAGGTCCCTCGCCGGGGACACTGAAGCTTTCTTT. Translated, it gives CASSPRSLAGDTEAFF. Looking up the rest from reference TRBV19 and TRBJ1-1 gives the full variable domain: DGGITQSPKYLFRKEGQNVTLSCEQNLNHDAMYWYRQDPGQGLRLIYYSQIVNDFQKGDIAEGYSVSREKKESFPLTVTSAQKNPTAFYLCASSPRSLAGDTEAFFGQGTRLTVV.

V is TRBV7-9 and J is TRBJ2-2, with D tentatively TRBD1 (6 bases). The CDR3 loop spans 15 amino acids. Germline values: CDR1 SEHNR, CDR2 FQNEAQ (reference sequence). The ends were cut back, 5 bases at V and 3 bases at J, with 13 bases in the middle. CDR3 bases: TGTGCCAGCAGCCTGGGGGCGGCTGACACCGGGGAGCTGTTTTTT. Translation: CASSLGAADTGELFF.

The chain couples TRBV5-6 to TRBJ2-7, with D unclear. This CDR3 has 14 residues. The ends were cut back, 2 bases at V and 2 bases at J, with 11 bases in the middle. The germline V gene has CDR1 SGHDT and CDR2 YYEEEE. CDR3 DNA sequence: TGTGCCAGCAGCTTTACGAGTTCCCCCTACGAGCAGTACTTC. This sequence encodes CASSFTSSPYEQYF.

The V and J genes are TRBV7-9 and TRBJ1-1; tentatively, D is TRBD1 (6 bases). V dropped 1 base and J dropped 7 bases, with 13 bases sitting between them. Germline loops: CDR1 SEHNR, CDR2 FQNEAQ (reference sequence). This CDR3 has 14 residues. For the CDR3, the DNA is TGTGCCAGCAGCTTAGGCAGGGGTGTTGGTGAAGCTTTCTTT. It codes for CASSLGRGVGEAFF.